This T cell receptor beta chain was captured in a study of response to subunit inactivated influenza vaccine (dated by TCRdb to 2017 to 2018). For context, the study as a whole: Deep quantitative profiling of the T cell receptor repertoire was used in the study to follow responses to a trivalent subunit inactivated influenza vaccine. Study-wide conclusions, independent of this receptor: The authors proposed that each seasonal influenza vaccination may bring in only a limited number of new T cells.

Regarding this clonotype: The specificity of this receptor is unknown. The sample holds no much larger clone one base away, and base qualities are not on file.

The library came from RT-PCR. The data were produced on an Illumina HiSeq 2500. TCRdb passed the public sequencing reads through fastp at Q25 and MiXCR, retaining productive beta sequences. Entries that share a CDR3 protein sequence are merged under the most common genes and DNA. Within this sample are 500,000 to 600,000 distinct CDR3 sequences, with 7.6% of them counted one time only. Together, the top ten hold under 15% of the sample. The V end loses 3 bases and the J end loses 5 bases, and a stretch of 11 bases separates them. The CDR3 sequence holds 13 residues, the cysteine and phenylalanine included. Just the 39-base CDR3 DNA is kept, in frame starting at base 1.

The sequencing here drew on PBMCs from blood, taken approximately 25 months after vaccination. The sequence links TRBV12-3 or TRBV12-4 to TRBJ2-7; the D gene remains uncertain. This TCR came from a man aged 50 to 69 who received an inactivated influenza vaccine. Donor details come from another sample of the same person, matched by shared clones. The CDR3: CASSFRTPHEQYF. The nucleotides read TGTGCCAGCAGTTTTCGTACTCCCCACGAGCAGTACTTC.